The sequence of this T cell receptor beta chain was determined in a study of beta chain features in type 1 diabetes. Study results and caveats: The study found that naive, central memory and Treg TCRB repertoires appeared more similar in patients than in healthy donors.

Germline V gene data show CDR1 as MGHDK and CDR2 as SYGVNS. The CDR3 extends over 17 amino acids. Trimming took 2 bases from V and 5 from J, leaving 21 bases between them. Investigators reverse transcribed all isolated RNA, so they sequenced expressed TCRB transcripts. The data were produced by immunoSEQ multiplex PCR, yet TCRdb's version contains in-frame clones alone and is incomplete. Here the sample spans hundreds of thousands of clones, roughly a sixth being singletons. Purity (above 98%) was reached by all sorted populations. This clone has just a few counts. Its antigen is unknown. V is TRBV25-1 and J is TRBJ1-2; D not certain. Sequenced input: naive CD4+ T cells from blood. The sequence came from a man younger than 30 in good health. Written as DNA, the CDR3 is TGTGCCAGCAGTGAAGGAATAGGGTCCGGGCTCTGGTATGGCTACACCTTC. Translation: CASSEGIGSGLWYGYTF.